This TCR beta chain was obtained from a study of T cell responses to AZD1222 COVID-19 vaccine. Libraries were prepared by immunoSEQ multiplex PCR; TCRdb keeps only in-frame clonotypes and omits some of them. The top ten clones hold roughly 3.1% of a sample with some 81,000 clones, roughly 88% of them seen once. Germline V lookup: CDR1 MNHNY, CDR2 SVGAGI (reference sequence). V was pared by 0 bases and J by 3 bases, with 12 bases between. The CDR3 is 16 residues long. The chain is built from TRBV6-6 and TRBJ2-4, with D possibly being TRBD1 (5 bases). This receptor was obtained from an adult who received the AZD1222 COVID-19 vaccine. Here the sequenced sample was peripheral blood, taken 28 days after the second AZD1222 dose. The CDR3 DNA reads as TGTGCCAGCAGTTACTCAACAGGAACAGGCAAAAACATTCAGTACTTC. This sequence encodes CASSYSTGTGKNIQYF.